Here is one T cell receptor (beta chain) with its context. Antigen: not known. Germline V gives CDR1 MGHRA, CDR2 YSYEKL. The V and J ends lost 2 bases and 6 bases, in that order; junction bases with no gene match: 10. The CDR3 has 16 amino acids. The investigators reverse transcribed all of the isolated RNA, so they sequenced expressed TCRB transcripts. Clones were read by immunoSEQ multiplex PCR, and TCRdb kept only the in-frame ones, dropping some. There are about 130,000 clones in the sample; about 10% occur only once, and approximately 0.7% lies in the top ten. These data belong to a study of beta chain features in type 1 diabetes. Study results and caveats: There was a moderate but significant shortening of TCRB CDR3s in all four CD4+ subsets of Type 1 diabetes patients.

The sample comprised central memory CD4+ T cells from blood. The receptor was isolated from a man in his thirties or forties with type 1 diabetes. The rearrangement links TRBV4-1 to TRBJ1-5, with 7 positions matching TRBD1. The CDR3 coding sequence is TGCGCCAGCAGCCAAAACTTAGGGGGCCAAGGTCAGCCCCAGCATTTT. Residues: CASSQNLGGQGQPQHF.